Included here is one T cell receptor beta chain sequence, with context. What antigen it recognizes has not been identified. The sample holds no much larger clone one base away, and base qualities are not on file. The sample comes from a study of post-analysis software for immune sequencing data (dated by TCRdb to the mid-2010s). Context from the whole study: Disease courses on record covered relapsing-remitting, secondary progressive and progressive-relapsing multiple sclerosis, though some patients had no subtype annotation. The multiple sclerosis patient repertoires were compared with about a dozen previously published healthy control repertoires from donors aged roughly 6 to 25 years. A subset of samples was prepared in parallel using single-end sample barcoding, then pooled and co-amplified after Illumina adapter ligation.

TCR beta repertoires were profiled from peripheral blood of roughly 13 young patients with multiple sclerosis to demonstrate the VDJtools post-analysis software. Multiple sclerosis patients were children and adolescents aged about 6 to 15 years. The CDR3 spans 15 residues, from the cysteine through the phenylalanine. Left in the record is the CDR3 DNA by itself, 45 bases read in frame from the first base. The junction shows trimming of 0 bases on V and 4 bases on J, plus 14 bases between the germline ends. CDR1 and CDR2 (GTSNPN, SVGIG) derive from the germline V gene (reference sequence). The full study reports these points: When samples were clustered directly using the F measure, samples prepared in the same batch co-clustered strongly, which prompted a batch-effect correction. Significantly higher frequencies in patients than in controls were found for roughly 5 TRBV segments, including TRBV5-6, TRBV5-1 and TRBV20-1. Compared with controls, multiple sclerosis patients had significantly lower normalized Chao1 diversity, a finding suggesting substantial peripheral T-cell clonal expansion. The multiple sclerosis patient group was slightly younger than the control group.

Libraries were built with PCR. Sequencing was performed on an Illumina HiSeq 2500. To reduce PCR and sequencing biases, unique molecular identifiers were incorporated into the TCR beta cDNA libraries. Every 1 to 10 million input T cells yielded roughly 500,000 cDNA molecules, meaning each molecule approximated one T cell. The patient libraries were prepared and sequenced with the same protocol used for the earlier healthy control dataset. Samples belonging to the same batch were prepared together, multiplexed and sequenced on a shared HiSeq lane. Processing in the source paper ran as follows. MIGEC handled the raw barcoded reads, throwing out single-read molecular identifier groups before consensus assembly and CDR3 extraction. Clonotype tables were post-analysed with VDJtools, normalizing diversity by down-sampling all datasets to the smallest sample size. Repertoire overlap clustering matched CDR3 amino acid but not nucleotide sequences to correct batch-related cross-sample contamination. TCRdb cleaned the public reads at Q25 with fastp, built clones with MiXCR and kept in-frame beta chains. Each CDR3 protein gets just one entry, which takes the most common genes and DNA from the rows behind it. None of the V and J calls come from the authors' own analysis; TCRdb made them. The sample includes hundreds of thousands of distinct CDR3 sequences, with roughly 50% observed a single time. The biggest ten clones account for under 6% of the sample.

The V and J segments used are TRBV30 and TRBJ2-3; no confident D gene assignment can be made. Input material: blood. The clonotype comes from a girl between 10 and 17 years old with multiple sclerosis. CDR3 loop: CAWSVGRLGADTQYF. The DNA sequence follows: TGTGCCTGGAGTGTAGGGCGGCTTGGGGCAGATACGCAGTATTTT.